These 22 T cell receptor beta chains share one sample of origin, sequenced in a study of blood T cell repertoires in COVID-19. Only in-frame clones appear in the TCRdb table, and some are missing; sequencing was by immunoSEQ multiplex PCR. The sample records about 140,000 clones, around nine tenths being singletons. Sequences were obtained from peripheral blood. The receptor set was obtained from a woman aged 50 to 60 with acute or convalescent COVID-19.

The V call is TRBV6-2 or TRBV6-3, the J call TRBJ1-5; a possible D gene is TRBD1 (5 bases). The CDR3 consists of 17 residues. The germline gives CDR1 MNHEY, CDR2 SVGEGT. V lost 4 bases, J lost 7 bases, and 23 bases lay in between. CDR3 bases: TGTGCCAGCAGTTCCCAACAAAAGTTCGGGGGATGGCAGCCCCAGCATTTT. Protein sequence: CASSSQQKFGGWQPQHF.

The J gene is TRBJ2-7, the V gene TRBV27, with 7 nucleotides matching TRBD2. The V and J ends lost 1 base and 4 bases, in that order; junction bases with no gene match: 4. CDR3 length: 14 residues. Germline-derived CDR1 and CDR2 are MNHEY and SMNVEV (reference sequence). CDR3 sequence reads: CASSLLAGYYEQYF. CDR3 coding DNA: TGTGCCAGCAGTTTATTAGCGGGTTATTACGAGCAGTACTTC.

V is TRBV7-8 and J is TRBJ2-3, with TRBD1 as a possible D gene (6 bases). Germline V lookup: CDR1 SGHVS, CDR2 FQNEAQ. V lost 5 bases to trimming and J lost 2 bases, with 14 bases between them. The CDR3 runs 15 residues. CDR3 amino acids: CASSPGRGFTDTQYF. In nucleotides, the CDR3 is TGTGCCAGCAGCCCCGGAAGGGGGTTCACAGATACGCAGTATTTT. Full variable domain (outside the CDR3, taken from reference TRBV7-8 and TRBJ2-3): GAGVSQSPRYKVAKRGQDVALRCDPISGHVSLFWYQQALGQGPEFLTYFQNEAQLDKSGLPSDRFFAERPEGSVSTLKIQRTQQEDSAVYLCASSPGRGFTDTQYFGPGTRLTVL.

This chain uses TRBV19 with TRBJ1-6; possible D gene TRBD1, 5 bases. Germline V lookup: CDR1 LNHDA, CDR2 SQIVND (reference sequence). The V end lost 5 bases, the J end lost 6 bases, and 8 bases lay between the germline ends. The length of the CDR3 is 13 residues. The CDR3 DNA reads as TGTGCCAGTAGTTCAAGGGGTAATTCACCCCTCCACTTT. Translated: CASSSRGNSPLHF.

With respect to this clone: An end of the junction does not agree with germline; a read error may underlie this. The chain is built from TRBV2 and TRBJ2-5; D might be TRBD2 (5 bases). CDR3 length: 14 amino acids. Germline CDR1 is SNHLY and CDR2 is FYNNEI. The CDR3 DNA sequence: TGTGCCAGCAGTGAACGGGCGGGTCAAGGGACCCAGTACTTC. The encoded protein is CASSERAGQGTQYF.

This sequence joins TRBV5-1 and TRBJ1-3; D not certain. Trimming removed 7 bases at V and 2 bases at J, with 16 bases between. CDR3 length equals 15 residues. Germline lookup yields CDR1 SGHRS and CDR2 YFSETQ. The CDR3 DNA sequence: TGCGCCAGCGGGGAGGAGGCAGTAGCTGGAAACACCATATATTTT. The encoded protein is CASGEEAVAGNTIYF.

The CDR3 nucleotides read TGCAGCGTTTCAGGGTCTGGGGCCAACGTCCTGACTTTC. Its protein is CSVSGSGANVLTF. The chain couples TRBV29-1 to TRBJ2-6, with D perhaps matching TRBD1 (5 bases). The CDR3 runs 13 residues. V dropped 5 bases and J dropped 1 base, with 6 bases sitting between them. Germline loops: CDR1 SQVTM, CDR2 ANQGSEA.

CDR3 amino acids: CSVTGSTNEKLFF. The CDR3 DNA reads TGCAGCGTTACGGGATCAACTAATGAAAAACTGTTTTTT. The chain is built from TRBV29-1 and TRBJ1-4; D is uncertain. Germline CDR1 and CDR2: SQVTM and ANQGSEA. The V and J ends lost 5 bases and 0 bases respectively, with 7 bases between them. This CDR3 spans 13 amino acids.

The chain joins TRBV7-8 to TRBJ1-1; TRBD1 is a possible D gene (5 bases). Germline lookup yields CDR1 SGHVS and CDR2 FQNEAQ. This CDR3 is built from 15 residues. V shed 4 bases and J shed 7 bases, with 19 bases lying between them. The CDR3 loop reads CASSSLWGEIGEAFF. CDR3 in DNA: TGTGCCAGCAGCTCCCTCTGGGGCGAGATAGGTGAAGCTTTCTTT.

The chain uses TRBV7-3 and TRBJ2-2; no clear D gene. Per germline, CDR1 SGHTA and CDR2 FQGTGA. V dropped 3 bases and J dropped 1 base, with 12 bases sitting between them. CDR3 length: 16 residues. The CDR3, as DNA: TGTGCCAGCAGCTTCCCGGGTGCAAAGAACACCGGGGAGCTGTTTTTT. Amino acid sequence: CASSFPGAKNTGELFF. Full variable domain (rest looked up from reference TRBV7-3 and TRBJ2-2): GAGVSQTPSNKVTEKGKYVELRCDPISGHTALYWYRQSLGQGPEFLIYFQGTGAADDSGLPNDRFFAVRPEGSVSTLKIQRTERGDSAVYLCASSFPGAKNTGELFFGEGSRLTVL.

The CDR3 loop reads CASSQGGQGLREQYF. CDR3 DNA sequence: TGTGCCAGCAGCCAAGGGGGACAGGGGCTCAGGGAGCAGTACTTC. The chain has TRBV4-2 and TRBJ2-7, with TRBD1 identical over 10 bases. The CDR3 covers 15 residues. V shed 1 base and J 7 bases; nucleotides not matched to a gene: 7. CDR1 and CDR2 from the germline V gene are LGHNA and YNFKEQ.

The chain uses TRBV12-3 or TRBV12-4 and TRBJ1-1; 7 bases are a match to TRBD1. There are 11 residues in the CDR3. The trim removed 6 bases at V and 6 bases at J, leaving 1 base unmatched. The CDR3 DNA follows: TGTGCCAGCAGCAGGGGGGCTGAAGCTTTCTTT. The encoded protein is CASSRGAEAFF.

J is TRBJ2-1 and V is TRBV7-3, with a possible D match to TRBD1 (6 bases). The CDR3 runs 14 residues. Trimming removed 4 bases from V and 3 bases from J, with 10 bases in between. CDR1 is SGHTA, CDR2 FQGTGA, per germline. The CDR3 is CASSSGTHYNEQFF. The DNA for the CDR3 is TGTGCCAGCAGCTCCGGGACACACTACAATGAGCAGTTCTTC.

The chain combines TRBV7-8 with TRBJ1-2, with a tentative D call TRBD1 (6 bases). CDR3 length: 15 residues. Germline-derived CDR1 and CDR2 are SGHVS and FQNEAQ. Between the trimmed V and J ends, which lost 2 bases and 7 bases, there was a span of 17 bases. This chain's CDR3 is CASSLMAGEMSGYTF. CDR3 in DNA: TGTGCCAGCAGCTTAATGGCAGGGGAAATGAGTGGCTACACCTTC. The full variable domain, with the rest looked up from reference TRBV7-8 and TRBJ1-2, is GAGVSQSPRYKVAKRGQDVALRCDPISGHVSLFWYQQALGQGPEFLTYFQNEAQLDKSGLPSDRFFAERPEGSVSTLKIQRTQQEDSAVYLCASSLMAGEMSGYTFGSGTRLTVV.

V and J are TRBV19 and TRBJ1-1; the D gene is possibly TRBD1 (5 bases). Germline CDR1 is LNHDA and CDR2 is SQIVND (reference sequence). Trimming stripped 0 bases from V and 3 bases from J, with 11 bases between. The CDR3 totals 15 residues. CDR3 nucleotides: TGTGCCAGTAGTATAGATCCCAGGGTCTACACTGAAGCTTTCTTT. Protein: CASSIDPRVYTEAFF.

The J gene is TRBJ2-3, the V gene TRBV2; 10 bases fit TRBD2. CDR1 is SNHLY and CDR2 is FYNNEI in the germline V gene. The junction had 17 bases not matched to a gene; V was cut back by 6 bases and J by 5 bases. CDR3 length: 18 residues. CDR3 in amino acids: CASSDPGLAGGMVDTQYF. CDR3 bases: TGTGCCAGCAGCGACCCGGGGTTAGCGGGAGGTATGGTAGATACGCAGTATTTT.

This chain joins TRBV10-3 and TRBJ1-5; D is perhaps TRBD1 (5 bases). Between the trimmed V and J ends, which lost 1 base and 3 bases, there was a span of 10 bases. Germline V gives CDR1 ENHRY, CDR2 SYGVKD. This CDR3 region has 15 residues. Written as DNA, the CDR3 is TGTGCCATCAGTGAGTTCACAGGCAACAATCAGCCCCAGCATTTT. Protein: CAISEFTGNNQPQHF.

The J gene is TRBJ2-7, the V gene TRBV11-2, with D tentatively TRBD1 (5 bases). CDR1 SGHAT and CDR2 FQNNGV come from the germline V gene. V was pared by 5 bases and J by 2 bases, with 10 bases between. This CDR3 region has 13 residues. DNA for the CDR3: TGTGCCAGCAGCCCCCTGACAGCCTACGAGCAGTACTTC. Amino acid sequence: CASSPLTAYEQYF.

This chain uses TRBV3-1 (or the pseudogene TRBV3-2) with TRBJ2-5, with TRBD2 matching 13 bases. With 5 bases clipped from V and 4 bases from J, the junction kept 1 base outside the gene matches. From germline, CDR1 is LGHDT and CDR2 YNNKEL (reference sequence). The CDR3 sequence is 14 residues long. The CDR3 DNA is TGTGCCAGCAGCTGGACTAGCGGGAGAGAGACCCAGTACTTC. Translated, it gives CASSWTSGRETQYF.

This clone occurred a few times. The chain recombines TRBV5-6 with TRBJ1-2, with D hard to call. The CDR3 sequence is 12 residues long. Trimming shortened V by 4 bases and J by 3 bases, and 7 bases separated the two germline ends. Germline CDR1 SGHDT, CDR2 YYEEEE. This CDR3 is CASSLTDYGYTF. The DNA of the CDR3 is TGTGCCAGCAGCCTAACAGACTATGGCTACACCTTC. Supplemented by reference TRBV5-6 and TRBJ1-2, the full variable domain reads DAGVTQSPTHLIKTRGQQVTLRCSPKSGHDTVSWYQQALGQGPQFIFQYYEEEERQRGNFPDRFSGHQFPNYSSELNVNALLLGDSALYLCASSLTDYGYTFGSGTRLTVV.

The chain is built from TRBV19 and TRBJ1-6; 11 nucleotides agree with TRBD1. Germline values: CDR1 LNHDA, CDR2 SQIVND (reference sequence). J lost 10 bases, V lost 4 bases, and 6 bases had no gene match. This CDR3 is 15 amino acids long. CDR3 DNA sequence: TGTGCCAGTAGTACCGGACAGGGGGCGGACTCACCCCTCCACTTT. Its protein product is CASSTGQGADSPLHF.

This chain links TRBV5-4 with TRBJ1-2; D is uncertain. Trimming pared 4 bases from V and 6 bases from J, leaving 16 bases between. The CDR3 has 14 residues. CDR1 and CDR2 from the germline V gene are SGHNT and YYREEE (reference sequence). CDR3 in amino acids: CASSLSHTRDGYTF. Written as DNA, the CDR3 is TGTGCCAGCAGCCTGAGCCATACCCGGGATGGCTACACCTTC.